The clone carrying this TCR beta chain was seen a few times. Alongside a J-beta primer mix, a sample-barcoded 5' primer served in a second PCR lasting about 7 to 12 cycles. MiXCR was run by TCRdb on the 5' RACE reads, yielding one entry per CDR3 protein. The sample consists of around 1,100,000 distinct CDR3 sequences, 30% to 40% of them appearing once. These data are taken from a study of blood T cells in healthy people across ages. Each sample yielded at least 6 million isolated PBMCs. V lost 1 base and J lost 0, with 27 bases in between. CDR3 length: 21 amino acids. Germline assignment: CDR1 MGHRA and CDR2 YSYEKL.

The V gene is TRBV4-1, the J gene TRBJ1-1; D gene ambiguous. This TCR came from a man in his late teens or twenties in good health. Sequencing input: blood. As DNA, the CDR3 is TGCGCCAGCAGCCAAGGTTTCTCGTCGCTTCTGTCCTTCGGGATGAACACTGAAGCTTTCTTT. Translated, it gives CASSQGFSSLLSFGMNTEAFF.